These 8 T cell receptor beta chains were sequenced from one sample in a study of glioma-infiltrating T cells after dendritic cell vaccination. Sequenced by immunoSEQ multiplex PCR; TCRdb stores in-frame clones only, minus some. The sample holds around 100,000 clones, roughly 79% seen once. The sample was blood, taken before dendritic cell vaccination. Source of these receptors: a human donor with glioblastoma.

The rearrangement joins TRBV18 to TRBJ1-6; TRBD1 might be the D (5 bases). Trimming removed 3 bases from V and 6 bases from J, with 6 bases in between. The CDR3 loop spans 13 amino acids. Germline V gene lookup returns CDR1 KGHSH and CDR2 LQKENI. The chain's CDR3 is CASSPGPNSPLHF. Written as DNA, the CDR3 is TGTGCCAGCTCACCGGGGCCTAATTCACCCCTCCACTTT.

This clone was detected only once. This chain links TRBV4-2 with TRBJ2-1, with 11 bases aligning to TRBD2. CDR1 LGHNA and CDR2 YNFKEQ come from the germline V gene. J gave up 7 bases and V 5 bases, and 10 bases lay outside the gene matches. The length of the CDR3 is 16 residues. This chain's CDR3 is CASSDQTSGGRNEQFF. The CDR3 bases are TGTGCCAGCAGCGACCAAACTAGCGGGGGTAGGAATGAGCAGTTCTTC.

Regarding this clone: Compared with germline, one end of the junction differs, possibly owing to a read error. Other DNA sequences in the same sample also yield this CDR3. CDR3 coding DNA: TGTGCCTGGAGTTCAGGACAAGGCGGATTCTATAATTCCCCCCTCCACTTT. It specifies CAWSSGQGGFYNSPLHF. The V gene is TRBV30, the J gene TRBJ1-6, with D perhaps matching TRBD1 (5 bases). Germline V lookup: CDR1 GTSNPN, CDR2 SVGIG (reference sequence). This CDR3 spans 17 amino acids.

V and J are TRBV4-1 and TRBJ2-7, with 10 bases lining up with TRBD1. The CDR3 length is 17 residues. Trimming cost V 1 base and J 0 bases; bases outside gene matches: 6. The germline V gene encodes CDR1 MGHRA and CDR2 YSYEKL. CDR3 loop: CASSQVRTGGSSYEQYF. Written as DNA, the CDR3 is TGCGCCAGCAGCCAAGTCAGGACAGGGGGGAGCTCCTACGAGCAGTACTTC.

The rearrangement uses TRBV30 and TRBJ2-7; tentatively, D is TRBD1 (6 bases). Trimming left V 3 bases short and J 0 bases short, with 18 bases between. Germline values: CDR1 GTSNPN, CDR2 SVGIG (reference sequence). CDR3 length equals 16 residues. CDR3 in DNA: TGTGCCTGGAGCCGTAAGGACAGACGTGGCTCCTACGAGCAGTACTTC. This gives the protein CAWSRKDRRGSYEQYF.

This clone was seen only once. J is TRBJ1-4 and V is TRBV19; possible D gene TRBD1, 6 bases. Between the trimmed V and J ends, which lost 6 bases and 8 bases, there was a span of 19 bases. The CDR3 covers 15 residues. Looked up from germline, CDR1 is LNHDA and CDR2 is SQIVND (reference sequence). CDR3 in DNA: TGTGCCAGTAGCCTCAACAGGGATGAGAGGGAAAAACTGTTTTTT. It codes for CASSLNRDEREKLFF. Full variable domain (rest looked up from reference TRBV19 and TRBJ1-4): DGGITQSPKYLFRKEGQNVTLSCEQNLNHDAMYWYRQDPGQGLRLIYYSQIVNDFQKGDIAEGYSVSREKKESFPLTVTSAQKNPTAFYLCASSLNRDEREKLFFGSGTQLSVL.

V gene TRBV19 combines with J gene TRBJ2-7, with TRBD1 matching over 7 bases. Germline loops: CDR1 LNHDA, CDR2 SQIVND (reference sequence). There are 12 residues in the CDR3. After removal of 4 bases from V and 3 bases from J, the junction contained 0 bases not matched to a gene. The CDR3 is CASSNRGYEQYF. Here the CDR3 DNA reads TGTGCCAGTAGTAACAGGGGCTACGAGCAGTACTTC. Filled out from reference TRBV19 and TRBJ2-7, the complete variable domain reads DGGITQSPKYLFRKEGQNVTLSCEQNLNHDAMYWYRQDPGQGLRLIYYSQIVNDFQKGDIAEGYSVSREKKESFPLTVTSAQKNPTAFYLCASSNRGYEQYFGPGTRLTVT.

CDR3 region: CASSQGGGSGEGVPQYF. In DNA form, the CDR3 reads TGTGCCAGCAGCCAAGGGGGGGGAAGCGGGGAAGGGGTTCCGCAGTATTTT. This chain connects TRBV4-2 to TRBJ2-3, with TRBD2 matching 7 bases. Germline lookup yields CDR1 LGHNA and CDR2 YNFKEQ. The CDR3 is 17 residues long. Losses at the gene ends were 1 base for V and 10 bases for J; bases not matched to a gene: 17.